The 32 T cell receptor beta chains below come from one sample, sequenced in a study of blood T cells in healthy people across ages. A second PCR of 7 to 11 cycles used a sample-barcoded 5' primer and a J-beta primer mix. One entry per CDR3 protein, called by TCRdb with MiXCR from the 5' RACE reads. The profile shows 1.5 million to 2 million distinct CDR3 sequences, 30% to 40% of them singletons. Sequenced: blood. The source is a woman aged 25 to 39 in good health.

This clonotype came up many times. V gene TRBV12-5 combines with J gene TRBJ2-1; 9 bases are a match to TRBD1. CDR1 LGHNT and CDR2 FRNRAP come from the germline V gene. Germline trimming cut 4 bases from V and 5 bases from J; bases unmatched to any gene: 6. This CDR3 region has 15 residues. The CDR3 reads CASGSGTGRNNEQFF. In DNA, the CDR3 is TGTGCTAGTGGTTCCGGGACAGGGCGGAACAATGAGCAGTTCTTC.

The chain carries TRBV27 and TRBJ2-2, with TRBD2 identical over 8 bases. Losses at the gene ends were 5 bases for V and 5 bases for J; bases not matched to a gene: 10. Per germline, CDR1 MNHEY and CDR2 SMNVEV (reference sequence). This CDR3 spans 16 amino acids. The CDR3 sequence: CASSLIAGRNTGELFF. CDR3 in DNA: TGTGCCAGCAGTCTAATAGCGGGAAGAAATACCGGGGAGCTGTTTTTT.

The V gene is TRBV5-1, the J gene TRBJ2-3, with D hard to call. Germline lookup yields CDR1 SGHRS and CDR2 YFSETQ. V shed 0 bases and J shed 2 bases, with 13 bases lying between them. This CDR3 spans 16 amino acids. The CDR3 DNA sequence: TGCGCCAGCAGCTTGGAGGGCAGTTCCTACACAGATACGCAGTATTTT. This sequence encodes CASSLEGSSYTDTQYF.

This chain links TRBV30 with TRBJ2-7, with D tentatively TRBD1 or TRBD2 (5 bases each). Trimming stripped 3 bases from V and 2 bases from J, with 5 bases between. Germline CDR1 and CDR2: GTSNPN and SVGIG (reference sequence). CDR3 length: 11 amino acids. The CDR3 reads CAWRGAYEQYF. The CDR3 nucleotides read TGTGCCTGGAGGGGGGCCTACGAGCAGTACTTC. Supplemented by reference TRBV30 and TRBJ2-7, the full variable domain reads SQTIHQWPATLVQPVGSPLSLECTVEGTSNPNLYWYRQAAGRGLQLLFYSVGIGQISSEVPQNLSASRPQDRQFILSSKKLLLSDSGFYLCAWRGAYEQYFGPGTRLTVT.

The count of this clonotype is one. A read error may explain this, as a much larger clone is one base away. J is TRBJ2-7 and V is TRBV10-3; no definite D call. The CDR3 runs to 12 residues. Germline CDR1 ENHRY, CDR2 SYGVKD. The CDR3, as DNA: TGTGCCAACAGTTCGGACGGCTACGAGCAGTACTTC. Residues: CANSSDGYEQYF.

This clonotype was observed a few times. The rearrangement uses TRBV2 and TRBJ1-5; 7 bases map to TRBD1. The germline V gene encodes CDR1 SNHLY and CDR2 FYNNEI. The CDR3 loop spans 14 amino acids. V was clipped by 4 bases and J by 5 bases; unmatched bases: 5. CDR3 in DNA: TGTGCCAGCAGTGTTCGCAGGGGGGATCAGCCCCAGCATTTT. Its protein product is CASSVRRGDQPQHF.

This clonotype appeared a single time. V usage is TRBV30 and J usage is TRBJ1-4; TRBD1 matches at 9 bases. The germline gives CDR1 GTSNPN, CDR2 SVGIG (reference sequence). This CDR3 region has 16 residues. The ends lost 2 bases at V and 7 bases at J; junction bases unmatched: 11. The CDR3 DNA is TGTGCCTGGAGTCCGAAACCGGGACAGGGTGTTGAAAAACTGTTTTTT. It codes for CAWSPKPGQGVEKLFF.

The chain uses TRBV29-1 and TRBJ2-2, with no clear D. Trimming removed 6 bases from V and 4 bases from J, with 12 bases in between. Germline V gene data show CDR1 as SQVTM and CDR2 as ANQGSEA. This CDR3 has 13 amino acids. In DNA form, the CDR3 reads TGCAGCGTCGATCCTCTAGGCACCGGGGAGCTGTTTTTT. It encodes CSVDPLGTGELFF.

The chain links TRBV21-1 to TRBJ2-7; the DNA was not compared with TRBD1, the D call given in the table. TRBV21-1 is a listed pseudogene. The CDR3 consists of 13 residues. This CDR3 reads CASSPPRGPKQYF. The CDR3 DNA is TGTGCCAGCAGCCCCCCCCGAGGACCTAAGCAGTACTTC.

CDR3 in DNA: TGTGCCAGCAGCTCCCGACTAGCGGGAGCTCCGAACACCGGGGAGCTGTTTTTT. Translated, it gives CASSSRLAGAPNTGELFF. The chain joins TRBV7-6 to TRBJ2-2; 12 nucleotides line up with TRBD2. V gave up 4 bases and J gave up 0 bases; unmatched junction bases: 6. The CDR3 spans 18 residues. Germline CDR1 and CDR2: SGHVS and FNYEAQ.

This clonotype was seen more than once but under ten times. The rearrangement joins TRBV5-1 to TRBJ2-3, with TRBD2 identical over 8 bases. This CDR3 comprises 22 residues. Germline CDR1 and CDR2: SGHRS and YFSETQ. J was trimmed by 0 bases and V by 3 bases; bases with no gene match: 24. CDR3 bases: TGCGCCAGCAGCTCCCGGTTTGCGGGGGGCCGACAGAGAGAAACTAGCACAGATACGCAGTATTTT. This sequence encodes CASSSRFAGGRQRETSTDTQYF.

About this clonotype: The junction departs from germline at one end; a sequencing error may be responsible. The genes are TRBV27 and TRBJ2-3; 7 nucleotides match TRBD1. The CDR3 is 14 amino acids. The germline V gene has CDR1 MNHEY and CDR2 SMNVEV (reference sequence). CDR3 nucleotides: TGTGCTAGCAGTATATTTACAGGGGCAGATACGCAGTATTTT. Residues: CASSIFTGADTQYF.

This sequence joins TRBV4-2 and TRBJ1-2, with D perhaps matching TRBD1 (5 bases). Trimming stripped 2 bases from V and 0 bases from J, with 25 bases between. This CDR3 spans 20 amino acids. The germline V gene has CDR1 LGHNA and CDR2 YNFKEQ. The CDR3 loop reads CASSQPHGPDPQGANYGYTF. CDR3 DNA sequence: TGTGCCAGCAGCCAACCACACGGACCGGACCCCCAAGGGGCTAACTATGGCTACACCTTC.

This clonotype was picked up many times. This chain uses TRBV29-1 with TRBJ2-1; TRBD1 is a possible D gene (6 bases). CDR1 is SQVTM and CDR2 is ANQGSEA in the germline V gene. The CDR3 consists of 13 residues. V was shortened by 6 bases and J by 4 bases, with 13 bases between the two germline ends. The CDR3 protein is CSVDTGHYNEQFF. Written as DNA, the CDR3 is TGCAGCGTCGATACAGGGCATTACAATGAGCAGTTCTTC.

CDR3 DNA sequence: TGTGCCAGCAGCCTGGACAGGGTAGCGGGGGAGCAGTTCTTC. Protein sequence: CASSLDRVAGEQFF. V gene TRBV11-2 combines with J gene TRBJ2-1; D is possibly TRBD1 or TRBD2 (8 bases each). CDR3 length: 14 residues. CDR1 and CDR2 (germline): SGHAT, FQNNGV. V dropped 5 bases and J dropped 10 bases, with 18 bases sitting between them. The whole variable domain, remainder taken from reference TRBV11-2 and TRBJ2-1, is EAGVAQSPRYKIIEKRQSVAFWCNPISGHATLYWYQQILGQGPKLLIQFQNNGVVDDSQLPKDRFSAERLKGVDSTLKIQPAKLEDSAVYLCASSLDRVAGEQFFGPGTRLTVL.

This clonotype came up a few times. The J gene is TRBJ1-2, the V gene TRBV27, with no clear D. Germline V gives CDR1 MNHEY, CDR2 SMNVEV (reference sequence). This CDR3 is 16 amino acids long. Trimming pared 1 base from V and 4 bases from J, leaving 16 bases between. The CDR3 coding sequence is TGTGCCAGCAGTTTATTGTCTAAACATGGCGCCTATGGCTACACCTTC. Amino acids: CASSLLSKHGAYGYTF.

This clonotype was seen many times. The chain recombines TRBV13 with TRBJ2-7; the D is unclear. The CDR3 totals 12 residues. Between the trimmed V and J ends, which lost 2 bases and 5 bases, there was a span of 7 bases. CDR1 is PRHDT and CDR2 is FYEKMQ in the germline V gene (reference sequence). This CDR3 is CASSLRVHEQYF. In DNA, the CDR3 is TGTGCCAGCAGCTTACGCGTACACGAGCAGTACTTC.

CDR3 residues: CASRQRETAREQYF. The CDR3 region has the DNA TGTGCCAGCAGACAAAGAGAAACCGCCCGCGAGCAGTACTTC. The rearrangement uses TRBV3-1 and TRBJ2-7; D is unclear. This CDR3 has 14 residues. Trimming left V 6 bases short and J 6 bases short, with 18 bases between. Germline V gene lookup returns CDR1 LGHDT and CDR2 YNNKEL (reference sequence).

A few counts support this clonotype. The CDR3 DNA sequence: TGTGCCAGCAGCCAAGCCAGAGGGGAGAACTATGGCTACACCTTC. This sequence encodes CASSQARGENYGYTF. V and J are TRBV4-2 and TRBJ1-2; possibly TRBD1 for D (5 bases). The germline V gene has CDR1 LGHNA and CDR2 YNFKEQ. Trimming took off 1 base at V and 2 bases at J, with 11 bases between the two ends. This CDR3 spans 15 amino acids.

The genes are TRBV9 and TRBJ2-7, with D maybe TRBD2 (6 bases). V lost 0 bases to trimming and J lost 5 bases, with 24 bases between them. Germline V gene sequence: CDR1 SGDLS, CDR2 YYNGEE. This CDR3 contains 18 residues. The CDR3 nucleotides read TGTGCCAGCAGCGTAGGAGTAGGAAGAGTAGCGGCTTTTGACGAGCAGTACTTC. Translated: CASSVGVGRVAAFDEQYF.

The chain joins TRBV6-6 to TRBJ2-1; TRBD2 aligns across 13 bases. The CDR3 totals 17 residues. V shed 6 bases and J 8 bases; nucleotides not matched to a gene: 13. Germline loops: CDR1 MNHNY, CDR2 SVGAGI (reference sequence). In nucleotides, the CDR3 is TGTGCCAGCAGGGATGGACTAGCGGGAGTGGGAAGCGATGAGCAGTTCTTC. It translates to CASRDGLAGVGSDEQFF.

Many counts were recorded for this clonotype. The chain links TRBV4-1 to TRBJ2-6; D possibly matches TRBD1 or TRBD2 (5 bases each). CDR3 length: 20 residues. The V and J ends lost 1 base and 0 bases respectively, with 19 bases between them. Germline CDR1 MGHRA, CDR2 YSYEKL. The CDR3 protein is CASSQVIIPGRISGANVLTF. In DNA form, the CDR3 reads TGCGCCAGCAGCCAAGTGATAATACCGGGACGAATCTCTGGGGCCAACGTCCTGACTTTC.

In its sample, this clonotype was seen many times. The chain combines TRBV7-9 with TRBJ2-7, with D uncertain. Trimming left V 1 base short and J 5 bases short, with 12 bases between. The germline CDR1 and CDR2 sequences are SEHNR and FQNEAQ (reference sequence). This CDR3 is 14 amino acids long. The CDR3 nucleotides are TGTGCCAGCAGCTTAGGATCCTCTTTGAACGAGCAGTACTTC. This encodes CASSLGSSLNEQYF.

This clonotype was seen repeatedly, ten times or more. The chain joins TRBV29-1 to TRBJ2-4, with TRBD2 matching 8 bases. V trimming: 8 bases; J trimming: 8 bases; junction bases outside the gene matches: 5. CDR3 length: 11 residues. The germline CDR1 and CDR2 sequences are SQVTM and ANQGSEA. The CDR3 nucleotides read TGCAGCATCCGGGGGGGGGACATTCAGTACTTC. Translated: CSIRGGDIQYF.

CDR3 nucleotide sequence: TGTGCCACCGGAAGGGGCGGCTTTCAGCCCCAGCATTTT. It codes for CATGRGGFQPQHF. The V call is TRBV15, the J call TRBJ1-5, with D possibly being TRBD1 (5 bases). The CDR3 covers 13 residues. From germline, CDR1 is LNHNV and CDR2 YYDKDF (reference sequence). The V end was cut by 8 bases, the J end by 6 bases, with 14 bases between.

This clonotype was seen a handful of times. The CDR3 DNA sequence: TGCGCCAGCAGCCAAGTGAGGGTCTCCTACGAGCAGTACTTC. This encodes CASSQVRVSYEQYF. This chain connects TRBV4-1 to TRBJ2-7, with D possibly being TRBD2 (5 bases). Germline V lookup: CDR1 MGHRA, CDR2 YSYEKL. V shed 1 base and J shed 0 bases, with 7 bases lying between them. CDR3 length equals 14 residues.

V is TRBV5-6 and J is TRBJ2-1, with D unresolved. The germline gives CDR1 SGHDT, CDR2 YYEEEE. This CDR3 region has 14 residues. Trimming cost V 0 bases and J 8 bases, with 12 bases left between them. CDR3 sequence (DNA): TGTGCCAGCAGCTTGGGGCTAGAAGGCGATGAGCAGTTCTTC. It yields the protein CASSLGLEGDEQFF.

This clonotype showed up just a few times. The rearrangement links TRBV9 to TRBJ2-3, with D possibly being TRBD1 (5 bases). This CDR3 contains 17 residues. Germline-derived CDR1 and CDR2 are SGDLS and YYNGEE. Trimming stripped 3 bases from V and 0 bases from J, with 17 bases between. The CDR3 nucleotides read TGTGCCAGCAGCGAGGGGTTGACATTGACTAGCACAGATACGCAGTATTTT. Encoded protein: CASSEGLTLTSTDTQYF.

The rearrangement links TRBV19 to TRBJ2-7, with 8 bases identical to TRBD1. There are 14 residues in the CDR3. With 3 bases clipped from V and 6 bases from J, the junction kept 7 bases outside the gene matches. Germline CDR1 and CDR2: LNHDA and SQIVND (reference sequence). The CDR3 sequence: CASSIGTGDFEQYF. CDR3 sequence (DNA): TGTGCCAGTAGTATCGGGACAGGTGACTTCGAGCAGTACTTC.

The rearrangement links TRBV28 to TRBJ2-3; 12 bases are shared with TRBD2. J was trimmed by 2 bases and V by 4 bases; bases with no gene match: 16. The V gene's germline CDR1 is MDHEN and CDR2 SYDVKM. This CDR3 comprises 20 residues. The CDR3 is CASSWWLAGGDIENTDTQYF. The CDR3, as DNA: TGTGCCAGCAGTTGGTGGCTAGCGGGAGGGGATATAGAAAACACAGATACGCAGTATTTT.

This clonotype was found many times. V gene TRBV7-2 combines with J gene TRBJ1-4; D uncertain. V was pared by 2 bases and J by 12 bases, with 10 bases between. Germline CDR1 reads SGHTA; CDR2 reads FQGNSA. The CDR3 length is 12 residues. The CDR3 region is CASSLTAGQLFF. CDR3 DNA sequence: TGTGCCAGCAGCTTAACAGCGGGCCAACTGTTTTTT.

This clonotype came up a few times. The V gene is TRBV9, the J gene TRBJ1-6; D remains ambiguous. V was pared by 2 bases and J by 8 bases, with 14 bases between. The CDR3 consists of 15 residues. Germline CDR1 SGDLS, CDR2 YYNGEE. The CDR3 DNA reads as TGTGCCAGCAGCGTCGACGGCTCCCCGTATTCACCCCTCCACTTT. Translating gives CASSVDGSPYSPLHF.